What follows are 9 T cell receptor beta chains derived from one specimen sequenced in a study of blood T cell repertoires in COVID-19. Sequenced by immunoSEQ multiplex PCR; TCRdb stores in-frame clones only, minus some. The data hold approximately 100,000 clones, with 70% to 90% observed a single time. Sample: peripheral blood. These receptors originate from a woman aged 55 to 70 with acute or convalescent COVID-19.

This clone was detected only once. V gene TRBV30 combines with J gene TRBJ1-2; D gene unclear. Trimming removed 0 bases at V and 6 bases at J, with 8 bases between. Germline V gives CDR1 GTSNPN, CDR2 SVGIG (reference sequence). The length of the CDR3 is 12 residues. The CDR3 DNA reads as TGTGCCTGGAGTGTGGGCCTTCATGGCTACACCTTC. Amino acid sequence: CAWSVGLHGYTF. The entire variable domain, with the rest obtained from reference TRBV30 and TRBJ1-2, is as follows: SQTIHQWPATLVQPVGSPLSLECTVEGTSNPNLYWYRQAAGRGLQLLFYSVGIGQISSEVPQNLSASRPQDRQFILSSKKLLLSDSGFYLCAWSVGLHGYTFGSGTRLTVV.

The chain carries TRBV7-2 and TRBJ1-1, with D possibly matching TRBD1 (6 bases). Deletions cut 0 bases from V and 7 bases from J, with 15 bases between. CDR3 length: 15 residues. Germline V gene sequence: CDR1 SGHTA, CDR2 FQGNSA. CDR3 sequence (DNA): TGTGCCAGCAGCTTAGCAGGGGACACCTTCGATGAAGCTTTCTTT. This encodes CASSLAGDTFDEAFF.

This clone was counted a few times. The chain is built from TRBV2 and TRBJ2-1; TRBD2 aligns across 8 bases. V trimming: 6 bases; J trimming: 2 bases; junction bases outside the gene matches: 3. The CDR3 consists of 14 residues. Germline V gives CDR1 SNHLY, CDR2 FYNNEI. Here the CDR3 reads CASSTSGTYNEQFF. DNA of the CDR3: TGTGCCAGCAGCACTAGCGGAACCTACAATGAGCAGTTCTTC. Full variable domain (missing parts from reference TRBV2 and TRBJ2-1): EPEVTQTPSHQVTQMGQEVILRCVPISNHLYFYWYRQILGQKVEFLVSFYNNEISEKSEIFDDQFSVERPDGSNFTLKIRSTKLEDSAMYFCASSTSGTYNEQFFGPGTRLTVL.

This sequence joins TRBV25-1 and TRBJ2-1; a weak D match, TRBD1 (6 bases). Germline V CDR1 and CDR2: MGHDK, SYGVNS. The CDR3 is 12 amino acids. V lost 4 bases, J lost 6 bases, and 7 bases lay in between. The CDR3, as DNA: TGTGCCAGCAGTGGCAGGGGCAATGAGCAGTTCTTC. Its protein product is CASSGRGNEQFF. The full variable domain, rest sourced from reference TRBV25-1 and TRBJ2-1, is EADIYQTPRYLVIGTGKKITLECSQTMGHDKMYWYQQDPGMELHLIHYSYGVNSTEKGDLSSESTVSRIRTEHFPLTLESARPSHTSQYLCASSGRGNEQFFGPGTRLTVL.

V is TRBV28 and J is TRBJ1-5; 9 bases match TRBD1. V lost 2 bases and J lost 4; bases outside the gene matches: 0. The CDR3 is 14 amino acids. CDR1 is MDHEN and CDR2 is SYDVKM in the germline V gene. CDR3 amino acids: CASSLDRGNQPQHF. The DNA of the CDR3 is TGTGCCAGCAGTTTAGACAGGGGGAATCAGCCCCAGCATTTT.

The genes are TRBV5-6 and TRBJ1-2; D gene uncertain. The V gene lost 0 bases and the J gene lost 0 bases, with 12 bases spanning the gap. CDR1 is SGHDT and CDR2 is YYEEEE in the germline V gene. The CDR3 length is 16 residues. The CDR3 DNA sequence: TGTGCCAGCAGCTTGGGGGCGGGCAGGACTAACTATGGCTACACCTTC. Translated: CASSLGAGRTNYGYTF.

The chain combines TRBV18 with TRBJ2-5; a possible D gene is TRBD1 (6 bases). The V gene's germline CDR1 is KGHSH and CDR2 LQKENI. The ends were cut back, 5 bases at V and 5 bases at J, with 6 bases in the middle. CDR3 length equals 11 residues. CDR3 in DNA: TGTGCCAGCTCAGGACAGGAGACCCAGTACTTC. It yields the protein CASSGQETQYF. The entire variable domain, with the rest obtained from reference TRBV18 and TRBJ2-5, is as follows: NAGVMQNPRHLVRRRGQEARLRCSPMKGHSHVYWYRQLPEEGLKFMVYLQKENIIDESGMPKERFSAEFPKEGPSILRIQQVVRGDSAAYFCASSGQETQYFGPGTRLLVL.

This chain connects TRBV2 to TRBJ2-2; D might be TRBD2 (5 bases). Trimming left V 8 bases short and J 2 bases short, with 12 bases between. In germline, CDR1 is SNHLY, CDR2 FYNNEI. CDR3 length: 14 residues. CDR3 protein: CASGWAGNTGELFF. In DNA form, the CDR3 reads TGTGCCAGCGGGTGGGCGGGTAACACCGGGGAGCTGTTTTTT.

The chain links TRBV7-3 to TRBJ2-1, with 7 bases aligning to TRBD2. V lost 6 bases, J lost 3 bases, and 8 bases stayed unmatched. The CDR3 loop spans 15 amino acids. CDR1 and CDR2 (germline): SGHTA, FQGTGA. CDR3 sequence reads: CASSLAGAVYNEQFF. DNA for the CDR3: TGTGCCAGCAGTTTGGCGGGAGCCGTCTACAATGAGCAGTTCTTC.